One and the same sample provided the 14 T cell receptor beta chains below, sequenced in a study of breast tumors, draining lymph nodes, adjacent tissues. TCRdb ran MiXCR on the multiplex PCR reads and lists one entry per CDR3 protein. The table has fewer than 200,000 distinct CDR3 sequences, about 33% seen once. Samples came from axillary lymph nodes draining the breast cancer. What was sequenced was axillary lymph node tissue. Every receptor here comes from a female donor with breast cancer. Some clones in this sample may be carry-over from other donors' samples.

V and J are TRBV20-1 and TRBJ2-3, with 7 bases fitting TRBD2. Looked up from germline, CDR1 is DFQATT and CDR2 is SNEGSKA (reference sequence). The CDR3 loop spans 15 amino acids. V shed 3 bases and J 6 bases; nucleotides not matched to a gene: 12. CDR3 loop: CSASRAGPEWDTQYF. CDR3 DNA: TGCAGTGCTAGTCGAGCGGGGCCCGAGTGGGATACGCAGTATTTT.

Notes on this clonotype: This could be a read error, since a much larger clone is one nucleotide away. The V call is TRBV5-5, the J call TRBJ2-2; D remains ambiguous. The CDR3 contains 14 residues. CDR1 and CDR2 (germline): SGHKS, YYEKEE (reference sequence). V lost 4 bases and J 4 bases, leaving 11 bases between the germline ends. The CDR3 sequence: CASSLSHTTGELFF. In nucleotides, the CDR3 is TGTGCCAGCAGCCTCTCACATACCACCGGGGAGCTGTTTTTT.

The rearrangement joins TRBV10-3 to TRBJ2-5; 11 nucleotides align to TRBD2. CDR3 length: 22 amino acids. Trimming removed 4 bases from V and 5 bases from J; junction bases left unmatched: 27. Germline lookup yields CDR1 ENHRY and CDR2 SYGVKD. For the CDR3, the DNA is TGTGCCATCAGTGCGACTTTACAGGGAATATTAGCGGGAGGGCTGGGCGGCGAGACCCAGTACTTC. Translating it yields CAISATLQGILAGGLGGETQYF.

This clonotype has ten or more counts. The V and J genes are TRBV5-1 and TRBJ1-3; D possibly corresponds to TRBD1 (6 bases). Trimming cost V 0 bases and J 0 bases, with 7 bases left between them. The CDR3 runs to 15 residues. Germline CDR1 is SGHRS and CDR2 is YFSETQ. The CDR3 DNA sequence: TGCGCCAGCAGCTTGGGAGGGGGCTCTGGAAACACCATATATTTT. It is translated as CASSLGGGSGNTIYF.

This clonotype was counted many times. The chain joins TRBV15 to TRBJ2-1; tentatively, D is TRBD1 or TRBD2 (5 bases each). Germline-derived CDR1 and CDR2 are LNHNV and YYDKDF (reference sequence). CDR3 size: 15 residues. V gave up 3 bases and J gave up 0 bases, with 9 bases separating them. The CDR3 sequence is CATSRGRASYNEQFF. CDR3 DNA sequence: TGTGCCACCAGCAGGGGACGGGCCTCCTACAATGAGCAGTTCTTC. The entire variable domain, with the rest obtained from reference TRBV15 and TRBJ2-1, is as follows: DAMVIQNPRYQVTQFGKPVTLSCSQTLNHNVMYWYQQKSSQAPKLLFHYYDKDFNNEADTPDNFQSRRPNTSFCFLDIRSPGLGDTAMYLCATSRGRASYNEQFFGPGTRLTVL.

The rearrangement joins TRBV9 to TRBJ2-1; weak D call: TRBD2 (6 bases). From germline, CDR1 is SGDLS and CDR2 YYNGEE. Between the trimmed V and J ends, which lost 0 bases and 0 bases, there was a span of 19 bases. This CDR3 spans 19 amino acids. Here the CDR3 reads CASSVDGPGLIISYNEQFF. In nucleotides, the CDR3 is TGTGCCAGCAGCGTAGATGGTCCGGGACTCATCATCTCCTACAATGAGCAGTTCTTC.

This clonotype was detected ten times or more. J is TRBJ1-3 and V is TRBV7-8; maybe TRBD1 (5 bases). The CDR3 has 14 residues. The germline V gene encodes CDR1 SGHVS and CDR2 FQNEAQ. Between the trimmed V and J ends, which lost 3 bases and 2 bases, there was a span of 8 bases. The CDR3 nucleotides are TGTGCCAGCAGCTTTAAGACAGCTGGAAACACCATATATTTT. It specifies CASSFKTAGNTIYF.

The table lists this clonotype with many counts. The chain employs TRBV9 and TRBJ2-2; no clear D gene. Germline CDR1 reads SGDLS; CDR2 reads YYNGEE. The CDR3 sequence is 15 residues long. V was clipped by 3 bases and J by 5 bases, with 14 bases between them. CDR3 loop: CASSAFVSGTGELFF. CDR3 DNA: TGTGCCAGCAGCGCCTTCGTGAGTGGTACCGGGGAGCTGTTTTTT.

The chain couples TRBV18 to TRBJ2-7; D is ambiguous. The CDR3 spans 12 residues. The V end lost 2 bases, the J end lost 2 bases, and 4 bases lay between the germline ends. The germline gives CDR1 KGHSH, CDR2 LQKENI. CDR3 in amino acids: CASSPDPYEQYF. The CDR3 coding sequence is TGTGCCAGCTCACCAGACCCCTACGAGCAGTACTTC. Supplemented by reference TRBV18 and TRBJ2-7, the full variable domain reads NAGVMQNPRHLVRRRGQEARLRCSPMKGHSHVYWYRQLPEEGLKFMVYLQKENIIDESGMPKERFSAEFPKEGPSILRIQQVVRGDSAAYFCASSPDPYEQYFGPGTRLTVT.

In this sample, this clonotype turned up a few times. Being one base from a much bigger clone, this may be a read error. The chain couples TRBV20-1 to TRBJ1-2; D is uncertain. The CDR3 is 12 amino acids. Germline CDR1 is DFQATT and CDR2 is SNEGSKA (reference sequence). CDR3 in amino acids: CSARETIQGSPF. The CDR3 DNA reads TGCAGTGCTAGAGAAACGATTCAAGGCTCCCCCTTC.

This clonotype was counted a single time. A much larger clone lies a single base off, so this may be a read error. The J gene is TRBJ1-4, the V gene TRBV6-5; no clear D. Germline V gene lookup returns CDR1 MNHEY and CDR2 SVGAGI. CDR3 size: 13 residues. The V end was cut by 8 bases, the J end by 8 bases, with 15 bases between. The CDR3 nucleotides read TGTGCCAGCGGTAAGGGTTTTCGGGAAAAACTGTTTTTT. It specifies CASGKGFREKLFF.

The gene calls are TRBV7-2 and TRBJ2-3, with 10 bases lining up with TRBD2. The CDR3 consists of 16 residues. The V gene's germline CDR1 is SGHTA and CDR2 FQGNSA. Unmatched junction bases numbered 4, after V lost 3 bases and J lost 1 base. CDR3: CASSFGLAVRTDTQYF. CDR3 nucleotide sequence: TGTGCCAGCAGCTTCGGACTAGCGGTGCGCACAGATACGCAGTATTTT.

This clonotype appeared once. The chain links TRBV24-1 to TRBJ2-3; 8 nucleotides line up with TRBD2. This CDR3 contains 16 residues. In germline, CDR1 is KGHDR, CDR2 SFDVKD. Losses at the gene ends were 5 bases for V and 6 bases for J; bases not matched to a gene: 12. The CDR3 spells CATSASSGALGDTQYF. The CDR3 nucleotides read TGTGCCACCAGTGCTAGTAGCGGGGCCCTGGGGGATACGCAGTATTTT.

The chain joins TRBV27 to TRBJ1-3; D unclear. This CDR3 region has 15 residues. The ends were cut back, 6 bases at V and 0 bases at J, with 12 bases in the middle. Germline-derived CDR1 and CDR2 are MNHEY and SMNVEV (reference sequence). The DNA of the CDR3 is TGTGCCAGCAGCTCGGGATCGCACTCTGGAAACACCATATATTTT. It is translated as CASSSGSHSGNTIYF.